The sequence of this T cell receptor (beta chain) was determined in a study of graft-versus-host responses after intestinal transplantation. From germline, CDR1 is MNHEY and CDR2 SMNVEV (reference sequence). The CDR3 consists of 13 residues. V gave up 8 bases and J gave up 2 bases, with 11 bases separating them. Method: immunoSEQ multiplex PCR; TCRdb's copy keeps in-frame clones and lacks some. This table has roughly 36,000 clones, about 96% appearing once. Remarks on this clone: Its antigen is currently unknown.

Whole-study results and caveats: Recipient bone marrow held GvH clones, some seen earlier in ileum or blood. Within allografts, high graft-versus-host to host-versus-graft clonal ratios were seen among patients with graft-donor T cell macrochimerism.

This chain links TRBV27 with TRBJ2-3, with D perhaps given as TRBD1 or TRBD2 (5 bases each). The receptor was derived from a human donor who was the organ donor for an intestinal transplant. The input for sequencing was unstimulated CD8+ T cells sorted from spleen or lymph node cells, taken before transplant. CDR3 in amino acids: CASGTGNTDTQYF. The CDR3, as DNA: TGTGCCAGCGGGACCGGGAACACAGATACGCAGTATTTT.